This T cell receptor beta chain derives from a study of T cell repertoires in cytomegalovirus infection. Study background: Both CMV infection and a matching HLA type were indicated by public TCR beta signatures.

The CDR3 extends over 13 amino acids. Germline-derived CDR1 and CDR2 are SGHTA and FQGNSA. Trimming shortened V by 2 bases and J by 5 bases, and 7 bases separated the two germline ends. One entry per CDR3 protein, called by TCRdb with MiXCR from the reads. The sample lists roughly 250,000 distinct CDR3 sequences; approximately 22% were seen once. Findings and caveats of the study: The ex vivo response was dominated by HLA-C-restricted CMV-specific TCR beta clonotypes.

About this clonotype: Its antigen is as yet unknown.

The source is a human donor in good health (CMV status not recorded). Some clones in this sample may be carry-over from other donors' samples. J is TRBJ1-5 and V is TRBV7-2; D is ambiguous. The sequencing input was CD8+ T cells from PBMCs. The CDR3 here is CASSLNSHQPQHF. The CDR3, as DNA: TGTGCCAGCAGCTTAAATTCCCATCAGCCCCAGCATTTT.